The present TCR beta chain was sequenced within a study of control samples from healthy donors and cancer patients. Per the germline V gene, CDR1 is SGHDT and CDR2 is YYEEEE. The length of the CDR3 is 14 residues. Trimming stripped 0 bases from V and 1 base from J, with 8 bases between. This table comes from immunoSEQ multiplex PCR, and its TCRdb copy is limited to in-frame clones, with some not included. This sample carries some 120,000 clones, over 75% of them seen once, and the ten largest clones take 2% to 2.5%. This clonotype was obtained from a young man in good health. Sequencing was performed on blood. The V gene is TRBV5-6, the J gene TRBJ2-7; TRBD2 might be the D (5 bases). The CDR3 DNA reads TGTGCCAGCAGCTTGGGGCTAGCTTCCTACGAGCAGTACGTC. Encoded protein: CASSLGLASYEQYV.